One and the same sample provided the 20 T cell receptor beta chains below, sequenced in a study of cytomegalovirus exposure and HLA in healthy donors. It was with 60 Vbeta and 13 Jbeta primers that the PCR ran. Using immunoSEQ multiplex PCR, the repertoire was profiled, and TCRdb retains in-frame clones only, with some absent. Here the sample spans approximately 150,000 clones, about 68% being singletons. Material for sequencing was PBMCs. These receptors came from a female donor in good health and CMV-seronegative.

This clone is medium-sized in the sample. The chain joins TRBV25-1 to TRBJ2-7; 7 bases are a match to TRBD1. V was clipped by 5 bases and J by 4 bases; unmatched bases: 14. This CDR3 is built from 16 residues. The germline V gene encodes CDR1 MGHDK and CDR2 SYGVNS. CDR3 amino acids: CASSLSKGQLGYEQYF. DNA for the CDR3: TGTGCCAGCAGTCTAAGTAAGGGACAGCTAGGGTACGAGCAGTACTTC.

The chain combines TRBV7-2 with TRBJ2-5; 8 bases match TRBD2. This CDR3 comprises 13 residues. Trimming removed 4 bases from V and 5 bases from J; junction bases left unmatched: 3. CDR1 and CDR2 from the germline V gene are SGHTA and FQGNSA. The CDR3 DNA sequence: TGTGCCAGCAGCTCCCAGCGGGGGGAGACCCAGTACTTC. It encodes CASSSQRGETQYF.

The chain employs TRBV7-8 and TRBJ2-5; D is unresolved. Germline lookup yields CDR1 SGHVS and CDR2 FQNEAQ. Between the trimmed V and J ends, which lost 5 bases and 4 bases, there was a span of 5 bases. The CDR3 is made up of 11 amino acids. Here the CDR3 reads CASSTLETQYF. As DNA, the CDR3 is TGTGCCAGCAGCACATTAGAGACCCAGTACTTC.

This chain uses TRBV25-1 with TRBJ2-5; D uncertain. Trimming cost V 1 base and J 3 bases, with 9 bases left between them. The CDR3 sequence is 14 residues long. CDR1 MGHDK and CDR2 SYGVNS come from the germline V gene. In DNA, the CDR3 is TGTGCCAGCAGTGAATCCCCAGGAAAAGAGACCCAGTACTTC. Translating it yields CASSESPGKETQYF.

Points on this clone: The junction departs from the called germline gene at one end, perhaps through a read error. CDR3 region: CASSQRSAHPNYAYTF. The CDR3 nucleotides are TGCGCCAGCAGCCAAAGATCGGCACATCCCAACTATGCCTACACCTTC. The chain has TRBV4-1 and TRBJ1-2; D is ambiguous. Germline CDR1 MGHRA, CDR2 YSYEKL. The CDR3 has 16 amino acids.

The chain links TRBV11-2 to TRBJ2-5; no reliable D call. The J call is doubtful: the DNA matches TRBJ2-7 better. The CDR3 sequence is 14 residues long. Germline CDR1 is SGHAT and CDR2 is FQNNGV. The CDR3 loop is CASSFPEAPYEQYF. As DNA, the CDR3 is TGTGCCAGCAGCTTCCCCGAGGCCCCCTACGAGCAGTACTTC.

The V and J genes are TRBV7-3 and TRBJ1-1, with a tentative D call TRBD1 (6 bases). The CDR3 runs 14 residues. Trimming took 2 bases from V and 6 from J, leaving 13 bases between them. Per germline, CDR1 SGHTA and CDR2 FQGTGA. The CDR3 reads CASSLRSGAPEAFF. The CDR3 nucleotides are TGTGCCAGCAGCTTACGGTCAGGGGCACCTGAAGCTTTCTTT. The full variable domain, completed using reference TRBV7-3 and TRBJ1-1, is GAGVSQTPSNKVTEKGKYVELRCDPISGHTALYWYRQSLGQGPEFLIYFQGTGAADDSGLPNDRFFAVRPEGSVSTLKIQRTERGDSAVYLCASSLRSGAPEAFFGQGTRLTVV.

The gene calls are TRBV4-2 and TRBJ1-4, with 8 nucleotides matching TRBD1. The ends lost 5 bases at V and 0 bases at J; junction bases unmatched: 11. The length of the CDR3 is 18 residues. CDR1 and CDR2 from the germline V gene are LGHNA and YNFKEQ. The CDR3 region is CASSSRQGPLSTNEKLFF. In DNA, the CDR3 is TGTGCCAGCAGCTCCCGACAGGGGCCGCTGTCAACTAATGAAAAACTGTTTTTT.

The chain links TRBV2 to TRBJ1-3, with D possibly being TRBD1 (6 bases). The CDR3 consists of 13 residues. Germline V gene data show CDR1 as SNHLY and CDR2 as FYNNEI. Trimming took off 5 bases at V and 4 bases at J, with 9 bases between the two ends. The CDR3 loop is CASSTGQGNTIYF. The CDR3 coding sequence is TGTGCCAGCAGTACAGGACAGGGAAACACCATATATTTT.

This chain links TRBV7-3 with TRBJ2-3; TRBD2 aligns across 9 bases. The CDR3 consists of 17 residues. Germline V CDR1 and CDR2: SGHTA, FQGTGA. The ends lost 2 bases at V and 2 bases at J; junction bases unmatched: 8. The CDR3 loop is CASSLPRLAETTDTQYF. The CDR3 DNA reads as TGTGCCAGCAGCTTACCCCGACTAGCGGAGACCACAGATACGCAGTATTTT.

The CDR3 region is CASSASGGGNTIYF. CDR3 in DNA: TGTGCCAGTAGCGCGTCGGGGGGAGGAAACACCATATATTTT. This sequence joins TRBV19 and TRBJ1-3, with a weak D call TRBD1 (5 bases). Per germline, CDR1 LNHDA and CDR2 SQIVND (reference sequence). This CDR3 has 14 residues. V lost 6 bases and J 4 bases, leaving 13 bases between the germline ends. The full variable domain, completed using reference TRBV19 and TRBJ1-3, is DGGITQSPKYLFRKEGQNVTLSCEQNLNHDAMYWYRQDPGQGLRLIYYSQIVNDFQKGDIAEGYSVSREKKESFPLTVTSAQKNPTAFYLCASSASGGGNTIYFGEGSWLTVV.

This chain links TRBV6-5 with TRBJ1-1, with D maybe TRBD1 (5 bases). This CDR3 contains 14 residues. V was shortened by 2 bases and J by 12 bases, with 19 bases between the two germline ends. CDR1 MNHEY and CDR2 SVGAGI come from the germline V gene. CDR3 region: CASSYRTVGGETFF. The CDR3 DNA is TGTGCCAGCAGTTACAGGACGGTGGGGGGAGAGACTTTCTTT.

CDR3 in amino acids: CASSSLAGVSEQFF. In nucleotides, the CDR3 is TGCGCCAGCAGCTCATTAGCGGGAGTAAGTGAGCAGTTCTTC. This chain joins TRBV5-1 and TRBJ2-1; 9 bases are a match to TRBD2. The CDR3 covers 14 residues. Unmatched junction bases numbered 7, after V lost 3 bases and J lost 9 bases. CDR1 and CDR2 from the germline V gene are SGHRS and YFSETQ. The complete variable domain, with remaining parts taken from reference TRBV5-1 and TRBJ2-1, reads KAGVTQTPRYLIKTRGQQVTLSCSPISGHRSVSWYQQTPGQGLQFLFEYFSETQRNKGNFPGRFSGRQFSNSRSEMNVSTLELGDSALYLCASSSLAGVSEQFFGPGTRLTVL.

This clone was recorded only once. V gene TRBV11-2 combines with J gene TRBJ2-2; 7 nucleotides agree with TRBD1. CDR3 length equals 15 residues. V lost 5 bases, J lost 4 bases, and 7 bases stayed unmatched. CDR1 SGHAT and CDR2 FQNNGV come from the germline V gene. CDR3: CASSVDRQVTGELFF. The CDR3 nucleotides are TGTGCCAGCAGCGTGGACAGGCAGGTCACCGGGGAGCTGTTTTTT.

V gene TRBV6-1 combines with J gene TRBJ2-5; the D is unclear. Gene TRBJ2-7 matches the end of the DNA better, so the J call may be wrong. CDR1 MNHNS and CDR2 SASEGT come from the germline V gene. This CDR3 is built from 12 residues. The DNA of the CDR3 is TGTGCCAGCAAAGACATTACCTACGAGCAGTACTTC. As protein: CASKDITYEQYF.

The chain joins TRBV6-4 to TRBJ2-1; 10 bases match TRBD2. CDR3 size: 15 residues. Germline CDR1 MRHNA, CDR2 SNTAGT. Unmatched junction bases numbered 7, after V lost 2 bases and J lost 9 bases. The chain's CDR3 is CASSDGASGSTEQFF. CDR3 nucleotide sequence: TGTGCCAGCAGTGACGGGGCTAGCGGGAGTACTGAGCAGTTCTTC.

The chain is built from TRBV7-3 and TRBJ2-7; 10 bases map to TRBD1. Germline CDR1 and CDR2: SGHTA and FQGTGA. Trimming cost V 2 bases and J 5 bases; bases outside gene matches: 3. The length of the CDR3 is 14 residues. CDR3 amino acids: CASSLSGQGDEQYF. The CDR3 DNA follows: TGTGCCAGCAGCTTATCCGGACAGGGGGACGAGCAGTACTTC.

This rearrangement joins TRBV29-1 to TRBJ2-3; perhaps TRBD2 as D (6 bases). The length of the CDR3 is 13 residues. Germline V lookup: CDR1 SQVTM, CDR2 ANQGSEA. V was trimmed by 7 bases and J by 5 bases, leaving 16 bases between them. CDR3 nucleotide sequence: TGCAGCGCTGGCCGACTAGAAGGAGATACGCAGTATTTT. As protein: CSAGRLEGDTQYF.

The CDR3 protein is CASSEGEFSSYNSPLHF. As DNA, the CDR3 is TGTGCCAGCAGCGAGGGGGAGTTTAGCTCCTATAATTCACCCCTCCACTTT. This chain joins TRBV9 and TRBJ1-6, with D perhaps matching TRBD1 (6 bases). The CDR3 loop spans 17 amino acids. V lost 3 bases, J lost 0 bases, and 13 bases lay in between. The germline V gene has CDR1 SGDLS and CDR2 YYNGEE.

The chain is built from TRBV6-1 and TRBJ1-3; D possibly corresponds to TRBD1 (6 bases). CDR1 is MNHNS and CDR2 is SASEGT in the germline V gene. The V and J ends lost 1 base and 3 bases respectively, with 13 bases between them. This CDR3 contains 16 residues. CDR3 DNA sequence: TGTGCCAGCAGTGAAGGGGTGGGGGCTGGTGGAAACACCATATATTTT. The encoded protein is CASSEGVGAGGNTIYF.